The TCR beta chain under discussion was sequenced for a study of PD-L1 blockade in urothelial cancer. Here immunoSEQ multiplex PCR was the method, and the copy in TCRdb shows in-frame clones only, minus some. The data hold 50,000 to 60,000 clones, with about 82% observed a single time. CDR3 length: 15 residues. Per germline, CDR1 MNHEY and CDR2 SMNVEV (reference sequence). Trimming took off 3 bases at V and 1 base at J, with 12 bases between the two ends. The sequence was collected from a man aged 45-60 years with urothelial cancer. This specimen consisted of PBMCs, obtained around atezolizumab (anti-PD-L1) treatment. The chain carries TRBV27 and TRBJ2-5, with D possibly being TRBD2 (6 bases). The CDR3 DNA sequence: TGTGCCAGCAGTTTTGGCGGGGCGGTCCAAGAGACCCAGTACTTC. It encodes CASSFGGAVQETQYF.